The 8 T cell receptor beta chains below come from one sample, sequenced in a study of early T cells in non-severe SARS-CoV-2 infection. TCRdb redid the calling of the 5' RACE reads with MiXCR, one entry per CDR3 protein. The sample lists tens of thousands of distinct CDR3 sequences; 4% were seen once. The sample consisted of whole blood. These receptors were taken from an adult who was a healthcare worker with PCR-confirmed SARS-CoV-2 infection or an uninfected control (not recorded which).

As for this clonotype: Since a much larger clone is just one base distant, this may be a read error. The chain recombines TRBV7-9 with TRBJ2-1; D might be TRBD1 or TRBD2, each matching 5 bases. The CDR3 extends over 15 amino acids. Germline V gene data show CDR1 as SEHNR and CDR2 as FQNEAQ (reference sequence). CDR3 loop: CASSPQVPRGNERFF. The CDR3 DNA sequence: TGTGCCAGCAGCCCCCAAGTCCCCCGGGGCAATGAGCGGTTCTTC.

This clonotype was counted at least ten times. This rearrangement joins TRBV18 to TRBJ2-3, with 9 bases aligning to TRBD2. The CDR3 contains 18 residues. Per germline, CDR1 KGHSH and CDR2 LQKENI. J gave up 2 bases and V 2 bases, and 11 bases lay outside the gene matches. The CDR3 nucleotides are TGTGCCAGCTCACCATCCCTAGCGGGGACGACATACACAGATACGCAGTATTTT. Residues: CASSPSLAGTTYTDTQYF.

This clonotype appeared many times. The V call is TRBV20-1, the J call TRBJ2-5; D perhaps matches TRBD2 (5 bases). The germline V gene has CDR1 DFQATT and CDR2 SNEGSKA (reference sequence). The germline V and J ends were trimmed by 5 bases and 5 bases, with 18 bases remaining between them. The CDR3 spans 14 residues. The DNA for the CDR3 is TGCAGTGCTCATACCGGGGAAGAGACGGAGACCCAGTACTTC. Protein product: CSAHTGEETETQYF.

This clonotype was recorded a few times. The rearrangement joins TRBV14 to TRBJ2-1; 7 nucleotides line up with TRBD2. V dropped 6 bases and J dropped 8; count of bases not matched to a gene: 10. Germline CDR1 reads SGHDN; CDR2 reads FVKESK. This CDR3 contains 14 residues. Here the CDR3 reads CASRGSGSPDEQFF. CDR3 sequence (DNA): TGTGCCAGCAGAGGTAGCGGGTCACCCGATGAGCAGTTCTTC.

The gene calls are TRBV28 and TRBJ1-2; D perhaps matches TRBD1 (5 bases). Trimming took off 6 bases at V and 3 bases at J, with 14 bases between the two ends. CDR3 size: 14 residues. Germline CDR1 and CDR2: MDHEN and SYDVKM. The DNA of the CDR3 is TGTGCCAGCAGCCCAGCGGGGCGAGACTATGGCTACACCTTC. Translation: CASSPAGRDYGYTF.

Notes on this clonotype: Relative to the germline gene, one junction end is altered; a read error may explain this. The rearrangement joins TRBV11-2 to TRBJ1-1, with D possibly being TRBD1 (5 bases). Germline CDR1 reads SGHAT; CDR2 reads FQNNGV. The CDR3 consists of 13 residues. The CDR3 coding sequence is TGTGCCAGCAGCATAGACAGGAACACTGAAGCTTTCTTT. This gives the protein CASSIDRNTEAFF.

The chain uses TRBV7-9 and TRBJ1-5; 8 bases line up with TRBD1. This CDR3 comprises 15 residues. V dropped 5 bases and J dropped 1; count of bases not matched to a gene: 4. Germline CDR1 and CDR2: SEHNR and FQNEAQ (reference sequence). The CDR3, as DNA: TGTGCCAGCAGCGCGACAGGGGCGAGCAATCAGCCCCAGCATTTT. It encodes CASSATGASNQPQHF.

This clonotype was found many times. The rearrangement uses TRBV30 and TRBJ2-1; 7 bases fit TRBD2. J gave up 2 bases and V 2 bases, and 6 bases lay outside the gene matches. Germline CDR1 GTSNPN, CDR2 SVGIG (reference sequence). The CDR3 is 15 residues long. The CDR3 nucleotides read TGTGCCTGGAGTCGGGCTAGCGGCGCCTACAATGAGCAGTTCTTC. Translating it yields CAWSRASGAYNEQFF.